Listed below are T cell receptor beta chains from one sample, sequenced in a study of blood T cell repertoires in COVID-19. Profiling relied on immunoSEQ multiplex PCR, and the TCRdb table lists in-frame clones only, not all of them. Of roughly 55,000 clones listed, 80% to 85% are singletons. The sequenced sample consisted of peripheral blood. The receptors here all came from a woman aged 55-69 years with acute or convalescent COVID-19. The CDR3 runs from the conserved cysteine through the conserved F or W. Not all rows give a size; the values are once, few, many and, for expanded clones, a class.

>.|TRBV10-2
CASSELLGTTFNNEQYF
>.|TRBV12-3/TRBV12-4
CASSGGGPQHF
>.|TRBV23-1
CASSSGTGNSPLHF
>.|TRBV5-1
CASSPGGADEKLFF
>once|TRBV27
CASSTNSGANVLTF
>.|TRBV11-1
CASSFYGMNTEAFF
>.|TRBV6-5
CASTGTSLNEQFF
>.|TRBV19
CASSIEGRQGSAFF
>.|TRBV3-1/TRBV3-2
CASSQDETEDNEKLFF
>.|TRBV28
CASWAGGQGVADGYGYTF
>.|TRBV5-8
CASSLPGTGVTNYGYTF
>.|TRBV28
CASSPGTGVYEQYF
>once|TRBV18
CASSPPNGREAEAFF
>.|TRBV7-6
CASSLIGQPQHF
>.|TRBV6-6
CASSQPPVGTPSNNEQFF
>few|TRBV10-3
CAISGGQGRNYEAFF
>.|TRBV6-6
CASSRGQGYSNQPQHF
>.|TRBV29-1
CSVRTGGTGELFF
>.|TRBV5-6
CASRKQGSGANVLTF
>once|TRBV6-5
CASSSTDRNTEAFF
>.|TRBV2
CATRQGNSPLHF
>.|TRBV11-2
CASSLGGGGLHLDSPLHF
>.|TRBV5-1
CASSLGGGGTDYGYTF
>.|TRBV29-1
CSVRGSGNTIYF
>.|TRBV18
CASSQDRTGELFF
>.|TRBV2
CASRTDRADTQYF
>.|TRBV19
CASSRDRGSNYGYTF
>.|TRBV19
CASTPDRGRGLGGYTF
>.|TRBV19
CASSKRDRAGSPLHF
>.|TRBV28
CASRSTGRGTEAFF
>.|TRBV30
CAWNRGLAGTQETQYF
>.|TRBV9
CASSVEGLNTWETQYF
>.|TRBV6-1
CASSEVGPGTANTGELFF
>.|TRBV6-5
CASGKNRGGETQYF
>once|TRBV10-3
CAISESGVGNTEAFF
>.|TRBV27
CASSFIRVNSPLHF
>.|TRBV19
CACGLAKNIQYF
>.|TRBV18
CASSSQGKGAQPEAFF
>.|TRBV4-1
CASSRGSSGGTDTQYF
>.|TRBV14
CASSADRVEQYF
>once|TRBV7-2
CASSFSVLTKNIQYF
>.|TRBV28
CASSSVRGTNYGYTF
>once|TRBV29-1
CSVEGSHKRYDEQFF
>.|TRBV6-5
CASSYSISGGGTEAFF
>.|TRBV12-3/TRBV12-4
CASSFRGSETQYF
>.|TRBV6-5
CASIQGWQETQYF
>.|TRBV29-1
CSVEPTGTSSYEQYF
>.|TRBV15
CATSADKGVNQPQHF